This T cell receptor beta chain was documented in a study of human T cells and chemical hapten exposure. Unique molecular identifiers were linked by the library to individual cDNA molecules. TCRdb used MiXCR to reprocess the RACE reads, holding one entry per CDR3 protein. The table shows roughly 140,000 distinct CDR3 sequences, with about 11% occurring only once. The V end lost 6 bases, the J end lost 0 bases, and 20 bases lay between the germline ends. The CDR3 is 18 amino acids. The germline V gene encodes CDR1 SEHNR and CDR2 FQNEAQ (reference sequence). Time point described: patch test 2, 6 weeks after DPC sensitization. Indicated treatment: therapeutic diphenylcyclopropenone sensitization with weekly scalp DPC.

V is TRBV7-9 and J is TRBJ2-2; D remains unclear. The sequence derives from a woman aged 45-60 years with alopecia areata. Some clones in this sample may be carry-over from other donors' samples. Specimen: whole blood, collected in connection with sensitization to the hapten diphenylcyclopropenone (DPC). CDR3 sequence (DNA): TGTGCCAGCAGTCCGATCCCTCTACTGGTGGCGAACACCGGGGAGCTGTTTTTT. It codes for CASSPIPLLVANTGELFF.